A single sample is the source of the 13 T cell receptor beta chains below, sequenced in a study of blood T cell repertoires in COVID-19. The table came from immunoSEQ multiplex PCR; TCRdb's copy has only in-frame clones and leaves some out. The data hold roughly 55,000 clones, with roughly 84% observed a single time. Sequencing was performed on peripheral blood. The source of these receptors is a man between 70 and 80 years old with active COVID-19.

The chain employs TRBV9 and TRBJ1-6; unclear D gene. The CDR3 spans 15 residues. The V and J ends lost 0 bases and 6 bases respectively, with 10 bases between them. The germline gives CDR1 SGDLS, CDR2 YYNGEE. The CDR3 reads CASSVGATPNSPLHF. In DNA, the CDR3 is TGTGCCAGCAGCGTAGGGGCAACTCCTAATTCACCCCTCCACTTT. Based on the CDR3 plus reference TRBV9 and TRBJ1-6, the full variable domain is DSGVTQTPKHLITATGQRVTLRCSPRSGDLSVYWYQQSLDQGLQFLIQYYNGEERAKGNILERFSAQQFPDLHSELNLSSLELGDSALYFCASSVGATPNSPLHFGNGTRLTVT.

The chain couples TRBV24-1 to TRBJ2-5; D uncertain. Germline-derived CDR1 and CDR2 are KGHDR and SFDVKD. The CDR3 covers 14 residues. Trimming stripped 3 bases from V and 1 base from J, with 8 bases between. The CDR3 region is CATSDAVSQETQYF. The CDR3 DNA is TGTGCCACCAGTGATGCCGTCAGCCAAGAGACCCAGTACTTC.

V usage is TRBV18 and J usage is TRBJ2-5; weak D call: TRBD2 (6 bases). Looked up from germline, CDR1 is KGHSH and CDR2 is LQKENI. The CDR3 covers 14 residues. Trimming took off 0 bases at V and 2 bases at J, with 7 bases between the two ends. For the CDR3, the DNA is TGTGCCAGCTCACCACCGGAGGGTCAAGAGACCCAGTACTTC. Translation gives CASSPPEGQETQYF.

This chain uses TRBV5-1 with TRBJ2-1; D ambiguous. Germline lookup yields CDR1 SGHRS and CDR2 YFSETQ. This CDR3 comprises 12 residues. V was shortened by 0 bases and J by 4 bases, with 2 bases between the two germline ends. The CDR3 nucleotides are TGCGCCAGCAGCTTGGCTTACAATGAGCAGTTCTTC. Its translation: CASSLAYNEQFF.

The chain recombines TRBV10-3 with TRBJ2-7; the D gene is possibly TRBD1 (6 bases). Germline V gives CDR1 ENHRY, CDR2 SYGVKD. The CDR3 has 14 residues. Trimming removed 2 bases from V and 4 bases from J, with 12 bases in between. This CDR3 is CAISEGKGDYEQYF. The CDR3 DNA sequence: TGTGCCATCAGTGAGGGGAAGGGGGATTACGAGCAGTACTTC.

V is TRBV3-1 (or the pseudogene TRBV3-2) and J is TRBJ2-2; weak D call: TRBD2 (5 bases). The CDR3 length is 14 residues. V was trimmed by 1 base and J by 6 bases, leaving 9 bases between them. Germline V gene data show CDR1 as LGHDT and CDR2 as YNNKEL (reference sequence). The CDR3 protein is CASSQAARAGELFF. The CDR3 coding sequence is TGTGCCAGCAGCCAAGCTGCGAGGGCCGGGGAGCTGTTTTTT.

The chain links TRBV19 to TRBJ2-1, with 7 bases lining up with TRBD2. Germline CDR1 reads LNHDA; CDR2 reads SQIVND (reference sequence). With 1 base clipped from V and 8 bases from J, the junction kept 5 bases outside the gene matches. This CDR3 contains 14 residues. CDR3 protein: CASSIAGGRDEQFF. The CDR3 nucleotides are TGTGCCAGTAGTATAGCGGGGGGAAGGGATGAGCAGTTCTTC.

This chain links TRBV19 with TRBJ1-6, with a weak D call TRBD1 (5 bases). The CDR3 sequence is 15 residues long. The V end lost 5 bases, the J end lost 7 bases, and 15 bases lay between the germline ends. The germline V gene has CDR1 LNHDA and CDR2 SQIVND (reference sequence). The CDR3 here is CASSASHGGNSPLHF. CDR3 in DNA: TGTGCCAGTAGTGCCTCGCACGGGGGAAATTCACCCCTCCACTTT. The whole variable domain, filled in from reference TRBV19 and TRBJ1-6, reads DGGITQSPKYLFRKEGQNVTLSCEQNLNHDAMYWYRQDPGQGLRLIYYSQIVNDFQKGDIAEGYSVSREKKESFPLTVTSAQKNPTAFYLCASSASHGGNSPLHFGNGTRLTVT.

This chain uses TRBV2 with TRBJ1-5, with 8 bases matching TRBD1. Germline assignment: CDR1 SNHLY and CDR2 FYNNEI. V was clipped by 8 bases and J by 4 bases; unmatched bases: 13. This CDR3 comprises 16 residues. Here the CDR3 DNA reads TGTGCCAGCTTGCCGGGACAGGTGTATTCAAATCAGCCCCAGCATTTT. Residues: CASLPGQVYSNQPQHF.

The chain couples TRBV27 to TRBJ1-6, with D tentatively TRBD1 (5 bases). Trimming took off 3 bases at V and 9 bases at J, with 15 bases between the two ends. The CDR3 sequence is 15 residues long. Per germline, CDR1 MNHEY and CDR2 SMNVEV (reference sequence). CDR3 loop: CASSFGRQGSSPLHF. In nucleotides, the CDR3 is TGTGCCAGCAGTTTCGGTCGGCAGGGTTCTTCACCCCTCCACTTT.

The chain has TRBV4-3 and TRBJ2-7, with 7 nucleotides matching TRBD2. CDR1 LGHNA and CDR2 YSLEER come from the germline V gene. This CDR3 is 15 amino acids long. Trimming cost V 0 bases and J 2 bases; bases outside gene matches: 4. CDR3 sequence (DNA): TGCGCCAGCAGCCAAGATCGAGGACTAGCCTACGAGCAGTACTTC. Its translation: CASSQDRGLAYEQYF.

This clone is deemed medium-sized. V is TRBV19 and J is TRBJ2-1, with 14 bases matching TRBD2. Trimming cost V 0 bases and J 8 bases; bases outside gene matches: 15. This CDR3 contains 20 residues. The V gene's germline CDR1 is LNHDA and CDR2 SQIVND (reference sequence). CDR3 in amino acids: CASSIEVGTSGGQYEDEQFF. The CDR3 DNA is TGTGCCAGTAGTATAGAGGTAGGGACTAGCGGGGGCCAGTACGAGGATGAGCAGTTCTTC.

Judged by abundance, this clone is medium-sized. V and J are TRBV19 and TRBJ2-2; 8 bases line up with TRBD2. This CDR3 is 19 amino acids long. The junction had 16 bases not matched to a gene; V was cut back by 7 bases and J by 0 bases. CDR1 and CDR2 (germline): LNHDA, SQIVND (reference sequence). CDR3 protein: CASMGLAGFDLANTGELFF. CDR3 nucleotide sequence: TGTGCCAGTATGGGGCTAGCGGGTTTCGATTTAGCGAACACCGGGGAGCTGTTTTTT.